The T cell receptor beta chain described here comes from a study of neoadjuvant anti-PD-1 for oral cavity cancer (dated by TCRdb to 2020 to 2022). Looking at the study overall: Three to four biweekly doses of nivolumab at 3 mg/kg were mostly administered to patients before curative-intent surgical resection. Under RECIST 1.1, a patient counted as a responder if showing complete response, partial response or stable disease, and as a non-responder if showing progression. A 33% response rate was observed in the parent correlative cohort, in which more than ten patients were included. A fourth nivolumab dose was given around day 43 to patients without progression, and definitive surgical resection was performed in those patients on days 50-56. The study at large found these results: After neoadjuvant nivolumab, non-responders showed significantly higher T cell clonality (Gini index) in PBMCs than responders did. Only a few patients per response group were included in the TCR analyses, and larger cohorts for validation were called for by the authors. Higher pretreatment blood Treg/Th17 ratios correlated with both higher pretreatment blood TCRbeta clonality and lower post-treatment tumor TCRbeta clonality.

Sample time point, as interpreted from the label and publication: before neoadjuvant nivolumab. None of the patients had received prior systemic or radiation treatment, and all were newly diagnosed with stage II-IVA oral cavity squamous cell carcinoma. The cohort was composed of patients with HPV-negative, locally advanced oral cavity squamous cell carcinoma. Peripheral blood mononuclear cells were analyzed directly, without maintenance or expansion in culture. Samples were obtained from a longitudinal correlative study of a single-arm phase II trial of neoadjuvant nivolumab in oral cavity squamous cell carcinoma. Subject-matched pre- and post-treatment PBMCs and tumors from three responders and three non-responders were subjected to genomic DNA-based TCRbeta sequencing. Peripheral blood mononuclear cells were drawn once before nivolumab treatment and a second time after treatment, when surgery took place. The Maxwell RSC DNA from Cells kit was used to extract genomic DNA from PBMCs.

The CDR3 sequence holds 13 residues, the cysteine and phenylalanine included. Only the CDR3 DNA is retained, 39 bases long and in frame from the first base. As encoded in the germline V gene, CDR1 is MNHEY while CDR2 is SVGAGI. V is shortened by 10 bases, J by 9 bases, and the region joining them spans 16 bases. This clone was seen more than once but under ten times. Its antigen is still unknown. No per-base quality is available; no much larger clone lies one base away. PBMC libraries used mostly around 500 ng of input genomic DNA for deep sequencing, with six replicates per sample. The immunoSEQ hsTCRbeta kit was used to prepare TCRbeta libraries, following the manufacturer's instructions. The completed libraries were mixed into a single pool at 3 nM, then sequenced with an Illumina NovaSeq 6000 S4 flow cell. The study's own analysis went as follows. The immunoSEQ Analyzer was used for raw data preprocessing and quality control. The analysis was restricted to productive rearrangements, with each unique CDR3 amino acid sequence defining a clonotype. Repertoire clonality was estimated as the Gini-Simpson index, computed with the R package tcR. Gini indices were compared with Student's t test, and associations with tumor size change were assessed by Pearson correlation. In TCRdb, the immuneACCESS table is reduced to in-frame sequences with V and J assigned. These tables do not hold every clone; where another copy was compared, an unresolved V gene accounts for under half, and the others remain unexplained. V and J calls plus clone size are reproduced from that table; the DNA served to infer D and trimming. This sample lists 30,000 to 35,000 clones; 85% to 90% were detected once. The ten biggest clones cover 3.5% of the sample.

This receptor was taken from a person aged 40 to 85 with oral cavity squamous cell carcinoma. The chain employs TRBV6-5 and TRBJ1-6; the D gene lacks a confident call. Sequences were derived from PBMCs, sampled before nivolumab (anti-PD-1) treatment. The encoded CDR3 is CATFTGMGSPLHF. The DNA sequence is TGTGCCACCTTCACGGGGATGGGTTCACCCCTCCACTTT.